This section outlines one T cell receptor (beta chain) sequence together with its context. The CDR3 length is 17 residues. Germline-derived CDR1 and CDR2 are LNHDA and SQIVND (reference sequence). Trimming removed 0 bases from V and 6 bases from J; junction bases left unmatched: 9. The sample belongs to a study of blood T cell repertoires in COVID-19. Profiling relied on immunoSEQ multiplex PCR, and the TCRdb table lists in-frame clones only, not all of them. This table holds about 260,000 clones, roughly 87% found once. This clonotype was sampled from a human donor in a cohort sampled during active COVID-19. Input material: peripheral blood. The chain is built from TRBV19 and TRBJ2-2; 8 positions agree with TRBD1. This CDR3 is CASSIDHWTGTPGELFF. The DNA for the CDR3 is TGTGCCAGTAGTATAGATCATTGGACAGGGACCCCCGGGGAGCTGTTTTTT.